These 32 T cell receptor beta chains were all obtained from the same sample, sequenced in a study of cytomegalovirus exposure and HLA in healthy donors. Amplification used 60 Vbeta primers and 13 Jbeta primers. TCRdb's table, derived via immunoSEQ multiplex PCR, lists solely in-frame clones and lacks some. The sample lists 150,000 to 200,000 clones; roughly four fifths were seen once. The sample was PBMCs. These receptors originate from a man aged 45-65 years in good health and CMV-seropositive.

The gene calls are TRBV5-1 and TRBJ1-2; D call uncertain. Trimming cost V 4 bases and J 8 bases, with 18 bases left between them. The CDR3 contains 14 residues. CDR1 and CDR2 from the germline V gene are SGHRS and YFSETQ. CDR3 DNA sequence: TGCGCCAGCAGCCCAGAAAGAGGGATGGGGGGCTACACCTTC. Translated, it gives CASSPERGMGGYTF.

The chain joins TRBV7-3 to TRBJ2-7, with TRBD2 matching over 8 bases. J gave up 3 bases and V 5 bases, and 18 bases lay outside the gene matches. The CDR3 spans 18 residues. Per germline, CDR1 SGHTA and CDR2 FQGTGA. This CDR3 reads CASSVRTEGTSLVYEQYF. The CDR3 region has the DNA TGTGCCAGCAGCGTGAGGACAGAGGGGACTAGTCTAGTCTACGAGCAGTACTTC.

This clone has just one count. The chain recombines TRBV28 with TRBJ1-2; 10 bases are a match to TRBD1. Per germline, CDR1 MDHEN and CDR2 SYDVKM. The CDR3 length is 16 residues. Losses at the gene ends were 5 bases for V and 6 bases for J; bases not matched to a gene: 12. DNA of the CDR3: TGTGCCAGCAGTCCGACGAGGACAGGGGGGTTGGATGGCTACACCTTC. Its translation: CASSPTRTGGLDGYTF.

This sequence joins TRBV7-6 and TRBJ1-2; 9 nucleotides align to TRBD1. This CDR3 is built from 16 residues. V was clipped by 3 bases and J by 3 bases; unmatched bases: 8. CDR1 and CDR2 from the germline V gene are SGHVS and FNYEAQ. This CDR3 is CASSLPDRGIDYGYTF. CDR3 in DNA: TGTGCCAGCAGCTTGCCCGACAGGGGGATAGACTATGGCTACACCTTC.

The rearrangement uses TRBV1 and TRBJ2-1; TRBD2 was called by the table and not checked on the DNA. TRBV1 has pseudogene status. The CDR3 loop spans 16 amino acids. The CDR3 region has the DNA TGCACCAGCAGCCAAGATAGGGCTAGCGATTACAATGAGCAGTTCTTC. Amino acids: CTSSQDRASDYNEQFF.

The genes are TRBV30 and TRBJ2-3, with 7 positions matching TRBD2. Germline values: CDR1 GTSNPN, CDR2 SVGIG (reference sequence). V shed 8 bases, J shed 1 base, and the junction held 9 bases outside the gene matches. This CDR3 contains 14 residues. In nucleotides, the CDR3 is TGTGCCAGCGACCTGGCGGGGGGCACAGATACGCAGTATTTT. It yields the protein CASDLAGGTDTQYF.

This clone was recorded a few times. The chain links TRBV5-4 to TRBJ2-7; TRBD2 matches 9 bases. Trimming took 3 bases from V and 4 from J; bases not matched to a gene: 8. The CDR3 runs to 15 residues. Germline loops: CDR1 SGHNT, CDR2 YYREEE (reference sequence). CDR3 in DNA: TGTGCCAGCAGCTCCTTAGCGGGAGCAAGGTACGAGCAGTACTTC. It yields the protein CASSSLAGARYEQYF.

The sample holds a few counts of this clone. The CDR3 DNA is TGTGCCAGCAGCCATGGACTAGCGGGGGATGAGCAGTTCTTC. Translation: CASSHGLAGDEQFF. The chain has TRBV7-3 and TRBJ2-1, with TRBD2 matching 13 bases. With 5 bases clipped from V and 8 bases from J, the junction kept 3 bases outside the gene matches. Germline loops: CDR1 SGHTA, CDR2 FQGTGA. The CDR3 length is 14 residues.

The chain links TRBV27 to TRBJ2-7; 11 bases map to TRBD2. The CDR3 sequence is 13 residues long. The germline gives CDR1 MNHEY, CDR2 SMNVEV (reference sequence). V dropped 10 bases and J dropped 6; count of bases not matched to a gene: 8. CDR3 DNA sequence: TGTGCCACCACTACTAGCGGGGGTCGCGAGCAGTACTTC. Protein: CATTTSGGREQYF.

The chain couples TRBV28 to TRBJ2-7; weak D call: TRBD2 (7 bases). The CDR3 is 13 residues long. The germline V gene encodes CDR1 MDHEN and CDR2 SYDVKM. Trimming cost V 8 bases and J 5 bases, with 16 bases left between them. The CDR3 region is CASVVGGADEQYF. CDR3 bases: TGTGCCAGCGTCGTGGGGGGGGCGGACGAGCAGTACTTC.

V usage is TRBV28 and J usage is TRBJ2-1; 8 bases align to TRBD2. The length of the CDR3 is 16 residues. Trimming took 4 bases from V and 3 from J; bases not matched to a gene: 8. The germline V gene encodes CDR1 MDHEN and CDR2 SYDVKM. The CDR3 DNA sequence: TGTGCCAGCAGTTGGGGGACCGGGACTAGCTACAATGAGCAGTTCTTC. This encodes CASSWGTGTSYNEQFF.

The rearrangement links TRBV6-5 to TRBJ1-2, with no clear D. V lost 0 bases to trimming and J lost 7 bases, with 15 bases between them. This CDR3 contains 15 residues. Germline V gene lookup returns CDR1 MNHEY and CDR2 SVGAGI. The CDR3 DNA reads TGTGCCAGCAGTTACTCCTGGATCAATGAGGGTGGCTACACCTTC. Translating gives CASSYSWINEGGYTF.

CDR3 protein: CASSYRNMNTEAFF. For the CDR3, the DNA is TGTGCCAGCAGTTACCGCAACATGAACACTGAAGCTTTCTTT. The chain is built from TRBV6-5 and TRBJ1-1; the D is unclear. Trimming pared 2 bases from V and 0 bases from J, leaving 7 bases between. This CDR3 contains 14 residues. Germline lookup yields CDR1 MNHEY and CDR2 SVGAGI.

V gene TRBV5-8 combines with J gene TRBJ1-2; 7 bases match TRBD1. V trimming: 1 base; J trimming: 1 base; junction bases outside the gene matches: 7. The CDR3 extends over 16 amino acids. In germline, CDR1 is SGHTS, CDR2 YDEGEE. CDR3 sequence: CASSLKNRGFNYGYTF. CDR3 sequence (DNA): TGTGCCAGCAGCTTGAAGAACAGGGGATTTAACTATGGCTACACCTTC.

CDR3 residues: CAWSPGNFYEQYF. The CDR3 nucleotides read TGTGCCTGGAGTCCCGGGAATTTCTACGAGCAGTACTTC. The rearrangement links TRBV30 to TRBJ2-5, with a tentative D call TRBD2 (5 bases). The assigned J gene may be wrong: the sequence end matches TRBJ2-7 better. The CDR3 contains 13 residues. Germline V gene lookup returns CDR1 GTSNPN and CDR2 SVGIG (reference sequence).

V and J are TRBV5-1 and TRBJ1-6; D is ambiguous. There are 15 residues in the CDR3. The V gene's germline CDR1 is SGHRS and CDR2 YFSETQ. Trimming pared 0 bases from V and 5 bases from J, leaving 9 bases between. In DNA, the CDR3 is TGCGCCAGCAGCTTGGAACAAATAAATAATTCACCCCTCCACTTT. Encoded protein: CASSLEQINNSPLHF.

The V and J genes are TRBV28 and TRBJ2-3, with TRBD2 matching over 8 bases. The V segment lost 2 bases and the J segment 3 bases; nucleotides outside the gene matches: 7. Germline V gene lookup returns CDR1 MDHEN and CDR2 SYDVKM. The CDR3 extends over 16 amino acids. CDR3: CASSLGSGERTDTQYF. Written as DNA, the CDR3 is TGTGCCAGCAGTTTAGGTAGCGGGGAGCGGACAGATACGCAGTATTTT.

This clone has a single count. In nucleotides, the CDR3 is TGTGCCAGCAGCAAGGGACAAAGGGGCACTGAAGCTTTCTTT. Its translation is CASSKGQRGTEAFF. V and J are TRBV13 and TRBJ1-1; a weak D match, TRBD1 (6 bases). This CDR3 contains 14 residues. Between the trimmed V and J ends, which lost 5 bases and 4 bases, there was a span of 14 bases. Germline loops: CDR1 PRHDT, CDR2 FYEKMQ (reference sequence).

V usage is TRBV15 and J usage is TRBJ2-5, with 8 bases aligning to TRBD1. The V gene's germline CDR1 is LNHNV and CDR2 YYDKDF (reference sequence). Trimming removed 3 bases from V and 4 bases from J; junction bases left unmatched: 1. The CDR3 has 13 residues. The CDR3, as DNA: TGTGCCACCAGCAGGGACAGGGCAGAGACCCAGTACTTC. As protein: CATSRDRAETQYF.

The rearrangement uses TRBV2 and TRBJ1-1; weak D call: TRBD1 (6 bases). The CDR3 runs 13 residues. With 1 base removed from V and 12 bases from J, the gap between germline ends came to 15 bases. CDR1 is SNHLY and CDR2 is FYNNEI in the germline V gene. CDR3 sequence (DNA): TGTGCCAGCAGTGAAGACAGGGTGGGTTCCCCTTTCTTT. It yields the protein CASSEDRVGSPFF.

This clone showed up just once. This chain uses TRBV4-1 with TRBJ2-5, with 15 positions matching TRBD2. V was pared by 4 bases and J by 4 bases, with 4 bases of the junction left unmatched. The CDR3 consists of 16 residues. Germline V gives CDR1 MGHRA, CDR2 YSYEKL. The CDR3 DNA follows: TGCGCCAGCAGCCGAGGGACTAGCGGGGGGCCAGAGACCCAGTACTTC. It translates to CASSRGTSGGPETQYF.

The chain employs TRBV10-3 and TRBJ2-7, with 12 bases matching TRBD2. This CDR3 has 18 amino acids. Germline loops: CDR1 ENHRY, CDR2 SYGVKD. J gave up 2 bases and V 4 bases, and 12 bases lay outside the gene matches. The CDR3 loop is CAISGQGLAGSKAYEQYF. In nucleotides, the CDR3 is TGTGCCATCAGTGGACAGGGACTAGCGGGCTCGAAGGCCTACGAGCAGTACTTC.

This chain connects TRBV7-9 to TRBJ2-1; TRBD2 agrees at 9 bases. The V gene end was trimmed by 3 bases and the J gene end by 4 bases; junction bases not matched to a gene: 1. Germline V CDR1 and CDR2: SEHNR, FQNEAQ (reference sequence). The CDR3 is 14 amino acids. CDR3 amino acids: CASSLREGYNEQFF. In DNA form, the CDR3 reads TGTGCCAGCAGCTTGCGGGAGGGTTACAATGAGCAGTTCTTC.

CDR3 in amino acids: CATGSSYNEQFF. As DNA, the CDR3 is TGTGCCACGGGCAGCTCCTACAATGAGCAGTTCTTC. The J gene is TRBJ2-1, the V gene TRBV15; D call uncertain. The CDR3 length is 12 residues. Germline V gives CDR1 LNHNV, CDR2 YYDKDF (reference sequence). V was shortened by 9 bases and J by 0 bases, with 6 bases between the two germline ends.

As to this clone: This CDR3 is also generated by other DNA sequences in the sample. The CDR3 DNA follows: TGTGCCAGCAGCGGCGGGGGATCCACAGATACGCAGTATTTT. As protein: CASSGGGSTDTQYF. The V and J genes are TRBV9 and TRBJ2-3; 7 bases are a match to TRBD2. The germline V gene has CDR1 SGDLS and CDR2 YYNGEE. This CDR3 contains 14 residues. Germline trimming cut 3 bases from V and 2 bases from J; bases unmatched to any gene: 3.

DNA for the CDR3: TGTGCCAGCAGCGAAAACCCCAACAGGGGATACGAAAAACTGTTTTTT. This codes for CASSENPNRGYEKLFF. The J gene is TRBJ1-4, the V gene TRBV28, with 7 bases fitting TRBD1. There are 16 residues in the CDR3. The V gene's germline CDR1 is MDHEN and CDR2 SYDVKM. Trimming cost V 6 bases and J 8 bases; bases outside gene matches: 15.

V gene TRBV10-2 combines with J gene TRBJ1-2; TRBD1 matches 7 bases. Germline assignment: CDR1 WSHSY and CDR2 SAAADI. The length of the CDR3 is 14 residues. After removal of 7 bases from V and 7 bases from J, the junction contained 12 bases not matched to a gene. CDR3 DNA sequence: TGCGCCAGCACCCGGGACAGTGGCTTTCGTGGCTACACCTTC. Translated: CASTRDSGFRGYTF.

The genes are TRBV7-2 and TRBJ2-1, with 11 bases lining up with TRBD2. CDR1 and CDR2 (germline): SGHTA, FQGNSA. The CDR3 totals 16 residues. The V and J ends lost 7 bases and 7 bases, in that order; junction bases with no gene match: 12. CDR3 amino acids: CASTVLSGGAGNEQFF. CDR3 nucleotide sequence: TGTGCCAGCACCGTTCTTAGCGGGGGGGCCGGGAATGAGCAGTTCTTC. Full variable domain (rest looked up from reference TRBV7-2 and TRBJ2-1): GAGVSQSPSNKVTEKGKDVELRCDPISGHTALYWYRQSLGQGLEFLIYFQGNSAPDKSGLPSDRFSAERTGGSVSTLTIQRTQQEDSAVYLCASTVLSGGAGNEQFFGPGTRLTVL.

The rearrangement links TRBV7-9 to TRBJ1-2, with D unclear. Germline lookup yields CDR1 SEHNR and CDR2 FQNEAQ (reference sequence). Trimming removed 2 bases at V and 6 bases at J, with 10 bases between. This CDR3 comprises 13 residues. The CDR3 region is CASSLFPGNGYTF. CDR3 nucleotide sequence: TGTGCCAGCAGCTTATTTCCGGGGAATGGCTACACCTTC.

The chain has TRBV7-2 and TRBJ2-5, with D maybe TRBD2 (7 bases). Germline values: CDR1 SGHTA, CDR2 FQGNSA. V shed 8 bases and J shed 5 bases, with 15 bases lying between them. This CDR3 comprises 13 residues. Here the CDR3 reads CASGGGGLETQYF. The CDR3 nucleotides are TGTGCCAGCGGAGGGGGGGGGCTGGAGACCCAGTACTTC.

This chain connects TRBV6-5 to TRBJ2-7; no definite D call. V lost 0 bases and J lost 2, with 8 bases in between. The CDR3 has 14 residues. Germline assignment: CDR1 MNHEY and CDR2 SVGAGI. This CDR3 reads CASSYSFNTYEQYF. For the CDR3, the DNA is TGTGCCAGCAGTTACTCCTTCAACACCTACGAGCAGTACTTC.

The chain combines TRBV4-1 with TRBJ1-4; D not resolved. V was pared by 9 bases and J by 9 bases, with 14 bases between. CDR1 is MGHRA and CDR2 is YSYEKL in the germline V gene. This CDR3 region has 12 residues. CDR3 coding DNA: TGCGCCAGTGGAGAGCTCGATCAAAAACTGTTTTTT. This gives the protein CASGELDQKLFF.